These T cell receptor beta chains were read from a single sample in a study of cytomegalovirus exposure and HLA in healthy donors. Generated by immunoSEQ multiplex PCR, the TCRdb table keeps only in-frame clones and is missing some. The sample holds fewer than 95,000 clones; more than 70% are singletons and the top ten take around 2%. Sequencing input: PBMCs. The receptors shown here come from a man between 18 and 35 years old in good health and CMV-seronegative. CDR3s include the opening cysteine and the closing phenylalanine or tryptophan. Each record gives: clone size, V gene, D gene, J gene, CDR3 DNA, CDR3 protein. D genes are given only for firm matches. The listing skips clone size in some rows; elsewhere it reads once, few, many or a size class.

>-|TRBV9|-|TRBJ2-2
TGTGCCAGCGCCAGTTCAGACAGGAACACCGGGGAGCTGTTTTTT
CASASSDRNTGELFF
>-|TRBV15|-|TRBJ2-4
TGTGCCACCAGCAGAGATGGGGCGGTTCCGGCGAACATTCAGTACTTC
CATSRDGAVPANIQYF
>once|TRBV5-1|TRBD2|TRBJ2-1
TGCGCCAGCAGCTTGGGGGGGGGTGCCTACAATGAGCAGTTCTTC
CASSLGGGAYNEQFF
>-|TRBV6-6|TRBD1|TRBJ1-1
TGTGCCAGCAGTTACTTCACAGGGGCTGAAGCTTTCTTT
CASSYFTGAEAFF
>-|TRBV12-5|-|TRBJ1-1
TGTGCTAGTGGTACATATATGAACACTGAAGCTTTCTTT
CASGTYMNTEAFF
>-|TRBV4-2|TRBD2|TRBJ2-5
TGTGCCAGCAGCCCGGGACTAGCGGAAGAGACCCAGTACTTC
CASSPGLAEETQYF
>-|TRBV15|-|TRBJ1-1
TGTGCCACCAGAGCAGGGAGGGGTAACACTGAAGCTTTCTTT
CATRAGRGNTEAFF
>-|TRBV7-8|TRBD2|TRBJ2-3
TGTGCCAGCAGCCGTAGCGGGGGGAACACAGATACGCAGTATTTT
CASSRSGGNTDTQYF
>once|TRBV27|-|TRBJ1-2
TGTGCCAGCAGTTTTTCAGGGGTCGGCGGCTACACCTTC
CASSFSGVGGYTF
>-|TRBV19|-|TRBJ1-1
TGTGCCAGTAGTATGTTGGGAGTCACTGAAGCTTTCTTT
CASSMLGVTEAFF
>-|TRBV7-3|TRBD2|TRBJ2-3
TGTGCCAGCAGTCGAAGGGGACTAGCGGGGCAGACTAGCACAGATACGCAGTATTTT
CASSRRGLAGQTSTDTQYF
>-|TRBV5-1|-|TRBJ2-7
TGCGCCAGCAGCTCCCTTCGGGCCTACGAGCAGTACTTC
CASSSLRAYEQYF
>-|TRBV11-3|TRBD2|TRBJ2-1
TGTGCCAGCAGCTTAAGGTCTAGCGGGGGCTACAATGAGCAGTTCTTC
CASSLRSSGGYNEQFF
>-|TRBV7-3|TRBD1|TRBJ1-1
TGTGCCAGCAGCGGAACAGGGGGCACTGAAGCTTTCTTT
CASSGTGGTEAFF
>-|TRBV6-1|TRBD1|TRBJ1-1
TGTGCCAGCACCCCCCTGGACAGGGGGGAGACTGAAGCTTTCTTT
CASTPLDRGETEAFF
>-|TRBV7-3|-|TRBJ1-2
TGTGCCAGCAGCTTAACAGGGGTCGGCTATGGCTACACCTTC
CASSLTGVGYGYTF
>-|TRBV2|-|TRBJ2-1
TGTGCCAGCAGTGTCGGCAGGGGAGGGTACAATGAGCAGTTCTTC
CASSVGRGGYNEQFF
>-|TRBV29-1|-|TRBJ1-2
TGCAGCGTTGGACCCCGAGAGGCCCCTAACTATGGCTACACCTTC
CSVGPREAPNYGYTF
>-|TRBV2|-|TRBJ1-5
TGTGCCAGCAGCAGGGGCAGTAGCAATCAGCCCCAGCATTTT
CASSRGSSNQPQHF
>-|TRBV4-1|TRBD2|TRBJ2-1
TGCGCCAGCAGCCAAGGGACTAGCAAGGTCGAGCAGTTCTTC
CASSQGTSKVEQFF
>-|TRBV14|TRBD1|TRBJ1-2
TGTGCCAGCAGCCATACAGGGGAAGGCTACACCTTC
CASSHTGEGYTF
>-|TRBV6-5|-|TRBJ1-2
TGTGCCAGCAGTATACAGGGTGTCGGCTACACCTTC
CASSIQGVGYTF
>-|TRBV10-1|-|TRBJ2-2
TGCGCCAGCAGTGAAAGGCAGGGGGGAACCGGGGAGCTGTTTTTT
CASSERQGGTGELFF
>-|TRBV5-1|TRBD1|TRBJ2-5
TGCGCCAGCAGCTTGACAGGGGCCCTCCAAGAGACCCAGTACTTC
CASSLTGALQETQYF
>-|TRBV6-5|-|TRBJ2-3
TGTGCCAGCAGTTCCCTATCAGGGGGGAGCACAGATACGCAGTATTTT
CASSSLSGGSTDTQYF
>-|TRBV4-1|TRBD2|TRBJ2-5
TGCGCCAGCAGCCAACCGGACCGGGGGGTAGAGACCCAGTACTTC
CASSQPDRGVETQYF
>-|TRBV5-4|TRBD1|TRBJ1-4
TGTGCCAGCGGGCGGGAAGGGGGCACGGGGAAACTGTTTTTT
CASGREGGTGKLFF
>-|TRBV5-1|-|TRBJ1-1
TGCGCCAGCACCTCAACAGGGTTGAACACTGAAGCTTTCTTT
CASTSTGLNTEAFF
>-|TRBV7-9|TRBD2|TRBJ2-3
TGTGCCAGCAGCCCAGCAGGGCTAGCGGGGGGCCCCACAGATACGCAGTATTTT
CASSPAGLAGGPTDTQYF
>-|TRBV18|TRBD1|TRBJ1-5
TGTGCCAGCTCACCCGGGACAGGGGGGTATCAGCCCCAGCATTTT
CASSPGTGGYQPQHF
>-|TRBV9|-|TRBJ1-2
TGTGCCAGCAGCGCAGGGGCTGATTTGGGGTTTGGGAACTATGGCTACACCTTC
CASSAGADLGFGNYGYTF
>-|TRBV5-1|-|TRBJ2-2
TGCGCCAGCAGCCCTCAGGGGCGTGGGACCGGGGAGCTGTTTTTT
CASSPQGRGTGELFF
>-|TRBV5-1|-|TRBJ1-6
TGCGCCAGCAGCTTATTTACAGGGCCTCTTTATAATTCACCCCTCCACTTT
CASSLFTGPLYNSPLHF
>-|TRBV6-1|-|TRBJ1-5
TGTGCCAGCAGTGGACATTATAGCAATCAGCCCCAGCATTTT
CASSGHYSNQPQHF
>-|TRBV5-6|TRBD2|TRBJ2-7
TGTGCCAGCAGCTTGGGGGGACTAGCGAGGGCCTACGAGCAGTACTTC
CASSLGGLARAYEQYF
>few|TRBV6-1|-|TRBJ1-6
TGTGCCAGCAGTGAAGGAGGCAGGACAGATTCACCCCTCCACTTT
CASSEGGRTDSPLHF
>-|TRBV9|-|TRBJ2-5
TGTGCCAGCAGCCCTCGGGACAACGTGGCAGAGACCCAGTACTTC
CASSPRDNVAETQYF
>-|TRBV18|-|TRBJ2-1
TGTGCCAGCTCACCCCCTCACCTCGGAGGATACAATGAGCAGTTCTTC
CASSPPHLGGYNEQFF
>-|TRBV20-1|-|TRBJ1-2
TGCAGTGCTATTGGGGCCTATGGCTACACCTTC
CSAIGAYGYTF
>-|TRBV4-2|TRBD2|TRBJ2-7
TGTGCCAGCAGCGATCTAGCGGGGAACTACGAGCAGTACTTC
CASSDLAGNYEQYF
>-|TRBV20-1|-|TRBJ2-1
TGCAGTGCTAGAGGCACTCGGGTGCAGTTCTTC
CSARGTRVQFF
>-|TRBV5-4|TRBD2|TRBJ2-3
TGTGCCAGCAGCCCTTGGACTAGCGTAAGCACAGATACGCAGTATTTT
CASSPWTSVSTDTQYF
>-|TRBV4-1|-|TRBJ2-6
TGCGCCAGCAGCCTGGCTCCAACCTCTGGGGCCAACGTCCTGACTTTC
CASSLAPTSGANVLTF
>-|TRBV19|-|TRBJ2-1
TGTGCCAGTAGTAAGCAAGGGAGCTCCTACAATGAGCAGTTCTTC
CASSKQGSSYNEQFF
>-|TRBV5-8|-|TRBJ2-1
TGTGCCAGCAACTCTCCAGGTGGCAATGAGCAGTTCTTC
CASNSPGGNEQFF
>-|TRBV7-9|-|TRBJ2-2
TGTGCCAGCAGCCCATTGGCTACAGGGTTGGATGGGACCGGGGAGCTGTTTTTT
CASSPLATGLDGTGELFF
>-|TRBV4-1|TRBD1|TRBJ1-4
TGCGCCAGCAGCCAAGCCGACAGGGGGCGAGAAAAACTGTTTTTT
CASSQADRGREKLFF
>-|TRBV6-1|TRBD1|TRBJ1-1
TGTGCCAGCAGTGAGAACGACAGGGGCAGAGGGAACACTGAAGCTTTCTTT
CASSENDRGRGNTEAFF
>-|TRBV5-8|TRBD1|TRBJ1-2
TGTGCCAGCAGCTTACCGGGACAGGGCGACTATGGCTACACCTTC
CASSLPGQGDYGYTF
>-|TRBV27|TRBD1|TRBJ1-4
TGTGCCAGCCGCTACCGACAGGGGATATATGAAAAACTGTTTTTT
CASRYRQGIYEKLFF
>-|TRBV4-2|-|TRBJ1-5
TGTGCCAGCAGCCAAGAGAACAGGGGCAATCAGCCCCAGCATTTT
CASSQENRGNQPQHF